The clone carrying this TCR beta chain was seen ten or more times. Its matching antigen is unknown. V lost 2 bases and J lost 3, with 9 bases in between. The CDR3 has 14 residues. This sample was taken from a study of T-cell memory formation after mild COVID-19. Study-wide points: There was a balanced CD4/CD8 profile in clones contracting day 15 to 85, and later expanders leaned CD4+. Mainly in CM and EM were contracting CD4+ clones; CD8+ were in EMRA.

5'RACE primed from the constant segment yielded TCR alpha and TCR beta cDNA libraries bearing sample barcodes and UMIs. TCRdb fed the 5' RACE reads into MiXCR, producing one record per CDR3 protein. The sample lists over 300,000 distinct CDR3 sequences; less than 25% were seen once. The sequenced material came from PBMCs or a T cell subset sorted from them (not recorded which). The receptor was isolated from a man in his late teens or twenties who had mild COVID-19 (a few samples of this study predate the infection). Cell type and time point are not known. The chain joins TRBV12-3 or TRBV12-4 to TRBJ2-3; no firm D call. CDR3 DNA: TGTGCCAGCAGTTTAACATGGGATACAGATACGCAGTATTTT. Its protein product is CASSLTWDTDTQYF.